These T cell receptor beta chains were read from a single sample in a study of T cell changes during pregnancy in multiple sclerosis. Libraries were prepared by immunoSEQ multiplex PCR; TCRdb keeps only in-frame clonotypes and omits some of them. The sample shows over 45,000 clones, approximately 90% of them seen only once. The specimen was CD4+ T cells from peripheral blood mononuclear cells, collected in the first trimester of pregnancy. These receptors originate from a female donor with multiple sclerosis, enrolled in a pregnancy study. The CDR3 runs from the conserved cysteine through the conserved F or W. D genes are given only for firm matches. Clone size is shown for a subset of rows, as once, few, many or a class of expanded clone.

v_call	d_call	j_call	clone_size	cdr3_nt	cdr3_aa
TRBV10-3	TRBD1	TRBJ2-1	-	TGTGCCATCATCCCAGGACAGGGGTACAATGAGCAGTTCTTC	CAIIPGQGYNEQFF
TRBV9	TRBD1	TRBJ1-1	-	TGTGCCAGCAGTCGTAGTGGCAGGGGGTCCCTTGTTGAAGCTTTCTTT	CASSRSGRGSLVEAFF
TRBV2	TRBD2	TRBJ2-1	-	TGTGCCAGTCAACCTTTCGGGGGGGGCGAATACAATGAGCAGTTCTTC	CASQPFGGGEYNEQFF
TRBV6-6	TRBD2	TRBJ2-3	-	TGTGCCAGCAGTTACTCGAAACTAGCGAGCACAGATACGCAGTATTTT	CASSYSKLASTDTQYF
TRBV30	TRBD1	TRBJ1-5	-	TGTGCCTGGAGAGCACCAGGGGGCCTCAGCAATCAGCCCCAGCATTTT	CAWRAPGGLSNQPQHF
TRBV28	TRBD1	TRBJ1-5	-	TGTGCCAGCAGTTTATGGCGCGGGACAGGGGGCAATCAGCCCCAGCATTTT	CASSLWRGTGGNQPQHF
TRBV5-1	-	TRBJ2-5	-	TGCGCCAGCAGCTTAACGGGGAATATTCAAGAGACCCAGTACTTC	CASSLTGNIQETQYF
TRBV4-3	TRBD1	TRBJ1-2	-	TGCGCCAGCAGCCAAGAGTTGGGCAGGACAGGGACTCGATACACCTTC	CASSQELGRTGTRYTF
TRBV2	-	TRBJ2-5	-	TGTGCCAGCAGTGAACCCCAGGGCTGGAAGACCCAGTACTTC	CASSEPQGWKTQYF
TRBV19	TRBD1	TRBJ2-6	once	TGTGCCAGTAGTATATCAGGGGGCTCAGCCGGGGCCAACGTCCTGACTTTC	CASSISGGSAGANVLTF
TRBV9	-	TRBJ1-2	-	TGTGCCAGCAGCGGAGGGAGCTATGGCTACACCTTC	CASSGGSYGYTF
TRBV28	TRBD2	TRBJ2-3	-	TGTGCCAGCAGCGACGGGACTAGCGGATCAGATACGCAGTATTTT	CASSDGTSGSDTQYF
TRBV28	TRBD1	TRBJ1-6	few	TGTGCCAGCAGGGATCTGACAGGGAATTCACCCCTCCACTTT	CASRDLTGNSPLHF
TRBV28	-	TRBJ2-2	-	TGTGCCAGCAGTTTTGAGGGCCCCACCGGGGAGCTGTTTTTT	CASSFEGPTGELFF
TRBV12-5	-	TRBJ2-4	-	TGTGCTAGTGGTTTGGAAAGGACACAAGCCAAAAACATTCAGTACTTC	CASGLERTQAKNIQYF
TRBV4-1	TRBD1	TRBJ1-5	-	TGCGCCAGCAGCCAGGGCGACAGGGGGCTACAGCCCCAGCATTTT	CASSQGDRGLQPQHF
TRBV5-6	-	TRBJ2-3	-	TGTGCCAGCAGCTTGTATTGGACTCGCACAGATACGCAGTATTTT	CASSLYWTRTDTQYF